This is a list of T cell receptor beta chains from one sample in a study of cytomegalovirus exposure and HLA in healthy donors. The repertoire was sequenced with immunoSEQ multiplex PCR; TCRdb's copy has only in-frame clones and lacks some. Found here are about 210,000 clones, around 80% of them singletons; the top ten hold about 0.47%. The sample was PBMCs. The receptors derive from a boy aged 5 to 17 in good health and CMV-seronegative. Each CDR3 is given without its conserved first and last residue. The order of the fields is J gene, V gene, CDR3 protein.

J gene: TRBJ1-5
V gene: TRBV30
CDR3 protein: AWAFTGDQPQH

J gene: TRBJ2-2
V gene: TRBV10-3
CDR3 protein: AIRGGLAGDTGELF

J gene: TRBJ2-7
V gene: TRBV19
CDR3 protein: ASSIGQGYYEQY

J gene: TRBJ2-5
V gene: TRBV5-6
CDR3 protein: ASSLEAGELVETQY

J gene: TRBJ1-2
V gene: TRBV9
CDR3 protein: ASSPQVTGSGGYT

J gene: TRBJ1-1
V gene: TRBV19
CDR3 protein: ASRRGTGVFMNTEAF

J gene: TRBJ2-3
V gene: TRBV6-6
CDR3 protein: ASSYRELAITDTQY

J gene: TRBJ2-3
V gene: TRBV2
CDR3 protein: ASNPVTDTQY

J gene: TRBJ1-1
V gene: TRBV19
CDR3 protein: ASSTPGEGNLNTEAF

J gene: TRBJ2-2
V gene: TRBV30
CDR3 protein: AWSWTTTGELF

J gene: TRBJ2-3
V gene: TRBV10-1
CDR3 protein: ASSEWDTTTDTQY

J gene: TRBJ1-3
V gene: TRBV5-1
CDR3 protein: ASSVDGVSGNTIY

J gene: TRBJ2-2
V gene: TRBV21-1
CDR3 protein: ASRQGGLNTGELF

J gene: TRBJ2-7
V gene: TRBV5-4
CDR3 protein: ASSLRESYEQY

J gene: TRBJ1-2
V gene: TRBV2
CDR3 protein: ASSERAGYGYT

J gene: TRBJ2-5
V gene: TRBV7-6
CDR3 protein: ASRGGRESQETQY

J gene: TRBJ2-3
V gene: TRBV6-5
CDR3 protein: ASSQNQGGTDTQY

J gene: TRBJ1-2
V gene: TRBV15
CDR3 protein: ATSRPNRVNGYT

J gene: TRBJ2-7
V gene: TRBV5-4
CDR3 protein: ASSLVAGSSYEQY

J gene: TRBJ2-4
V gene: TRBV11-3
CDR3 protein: ASSLRTGLLNIQY

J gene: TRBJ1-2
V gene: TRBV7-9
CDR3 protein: ASSPTGGQFNYGYT

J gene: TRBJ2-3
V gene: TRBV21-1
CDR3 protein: ASSKAESGPPDTQY

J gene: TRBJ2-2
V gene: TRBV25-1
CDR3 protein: ASSEFYQAEDTGELF

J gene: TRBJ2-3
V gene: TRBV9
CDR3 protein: ASGQGSTDTQY

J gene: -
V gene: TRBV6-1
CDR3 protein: ASSAKGPSYEQY

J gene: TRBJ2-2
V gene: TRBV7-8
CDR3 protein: ASIQGAGGELF

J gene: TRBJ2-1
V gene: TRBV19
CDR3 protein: ASGVAGAYNEQF

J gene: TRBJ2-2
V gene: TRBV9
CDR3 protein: ASSVNSGRNTGELF

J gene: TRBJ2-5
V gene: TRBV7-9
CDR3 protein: ASSFTGAQETQY

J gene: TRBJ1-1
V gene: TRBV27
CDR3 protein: ASSELLGAATEAF

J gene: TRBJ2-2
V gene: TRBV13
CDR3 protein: ASSLDRAGTGELF

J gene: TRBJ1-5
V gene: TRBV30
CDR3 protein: AWSDSNQPQH

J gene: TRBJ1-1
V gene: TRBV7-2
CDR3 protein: ASSLQGGNTEAF

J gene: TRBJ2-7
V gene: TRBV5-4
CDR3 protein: ASSRDYQSSYEQY

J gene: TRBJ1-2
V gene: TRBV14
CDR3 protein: ASSQGTDRSYT

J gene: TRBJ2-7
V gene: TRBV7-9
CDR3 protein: ASSLGLADYEQY

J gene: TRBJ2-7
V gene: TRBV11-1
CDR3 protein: ASSLVPRWTSGGSEQY

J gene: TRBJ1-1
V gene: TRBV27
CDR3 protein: ASSWTGLNTEAF

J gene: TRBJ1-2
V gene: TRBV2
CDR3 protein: ASSEGRAAINYGYT

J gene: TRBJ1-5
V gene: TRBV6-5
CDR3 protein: ASSYSLQGRNQPQH

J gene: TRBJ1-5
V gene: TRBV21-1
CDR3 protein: ASSTGHFCNSNQPQH

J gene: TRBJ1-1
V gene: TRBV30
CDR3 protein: AWAMNTEAF

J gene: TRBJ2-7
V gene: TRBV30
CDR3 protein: AWSHGLAGSYEQY

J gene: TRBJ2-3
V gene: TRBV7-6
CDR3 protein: ASSAGTSGGADTQY

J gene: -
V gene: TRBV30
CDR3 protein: AWSYRQGSEQY

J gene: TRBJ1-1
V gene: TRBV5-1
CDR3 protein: ASSVGQGAGEAF

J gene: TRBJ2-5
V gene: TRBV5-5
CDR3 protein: ASSLGEAGETQY

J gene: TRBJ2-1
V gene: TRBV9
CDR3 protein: ASSATSSPYNEQF

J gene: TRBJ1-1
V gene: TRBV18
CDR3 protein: ASSPSEGEAF

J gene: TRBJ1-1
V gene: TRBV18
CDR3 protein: ASSPSSIRGNTEAF

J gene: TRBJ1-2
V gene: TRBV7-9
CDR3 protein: ASSLEDSFGYT

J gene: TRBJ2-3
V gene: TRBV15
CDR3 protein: ATPGGSTGDTQY

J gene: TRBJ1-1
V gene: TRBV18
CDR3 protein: ASSLGPLGNTEAF